Below are 31 T cell receptor beta chains sequenced from a single sample in a study of cytomegalovirus exposure and HLA in healthy donors. The PCR had 60 Vbeta and 13 Jbeta primers. Sequenced by immunoSEQ multiplex PCR; TCRdb stores in-frame clones only, minus some. This sample has some 150,000 clones, with 65% to 90% found just once. What was sequenced was PBMCs. Receptors originate from a woman aged 45-65 years in good health and CMV-seropositive.

The chain is built from TRBV5-6 and TRBJ2-3; 11 bases match TRBD1. V was clipped by 5 bases and J by 3 bases; unmatched bases: 5. From germline, CDR1 is SGHDT and CDR2 YYEEEE. This CDR3 comprises 15 residues. In DNA form, the CDR3 reads TGTGCCAGCAGTTTCGGGACAGGGGGGACAGATACGCAGTATTTT. Translating gives CASSFGTGGTDTQYF.

The CDR3 loop is CASSQVRAGELFF. The CDR3 DNA sequence: TGTGCCAGCAGCCAAGTCAGGGCCGGGGAGCTGTTTTTT. The V and J genes are TRBV14 and TRBJ2-2; perhaps TRBD1 as D (5 bases). V dropped 1 base and J dropped 6 bases, with 6 bases sitting between them. Per the germline V gene, CDR1 is SGHDN and CDR2 is FVKESK. The CDR3 contains 13 residues.

V usage is TRBV19 and J usage is TRBJ2-2; maybe TRBD2 (6 bases). Germline loops: CDR1 LNHDA, CDR2 SQIVND (reference sequence). V lost 3 bases and J lost 0, with 8 bases in between. This CDR3 comprises 15 residues. For the CDR3, the DNA is TGTGCCAGTAGTATGGGGGACTCGAACACCGGGGAGCTGTTTTTT. This gives the protein CASSMGDSNTGELFF.

The rearrangement uses TRBV6-6 and TRBJ1-6, with TRBD1 matching over 7 bases. The germline V gene has CDR1 MNHNY and CDR2 SVGAGI (reference sequence). The CDR3 extends over 13 amino acids. V dropped 6 bases and J dropped 9; count of bases not matched to a gene: 5. Here the CDR3 reads CASRTGVGSPLHF. The CDR3 region has the DNA TGTGCCAGCAGAACAGGGGTCGGTTCACCCCTCCACTTT.

The rearrangement joins TRBV6-6 to TRBJ1-1; the D is unclear. Germline CDR1 is MNHNY and CDR2 is SVGAGI (reference sequence). Trimming removed 0 bases from V and 3 bases from J, with 8 bases in between. The length of the CDR3 is 14 residues. The chain's CDR3 is CASSYSDTYTEAFF. CDR3 sequence (DNA): TGTGCCAGCAGTTACTCTGACACTTACACTGAAGCTTTCTTT.

This chain uses TRBV7-9 with TRBJ2-1; D remains unclear. The CDR3 covers 18 residues. CDR1 SEHNR and CDR2 FQNEAQ come from the germline V gene (reference sequence). Trimming stripped 4 bases from V and 0 bases from J, with 19 bases between. CDR3 in amino acids: CASSSLTKQQSSYNEQFF. The CDR3 coding sequence is TGTGCCAGCAGCTCCCTCACAAAACAACAAAGCTCCTACAATGAGCAGTTCTTC.

This clone was counted a few times. The chain recombines TRBV7-9 with TRBJ1-1; D possibly corresponds to TRBD1 (6 bases). The CDR3 is made up of 15 amino acids. Between the trimmed V and J ends, which lost 3 bases and 2 bases, there was a span of 13 bases. Germline CDR1 reads SEHNR; CDR2 reads FQNEAQ (reference sequence). The CDR3 loop reads CASSFLTGLNTEAFF. CDR3 bases: TGTGCCAGCAGCTTTTTGACAGGCCTCAACACTGAAGCTTTCTTT.

V usage is TRBV5-1 and J usage is TRBJ1-4, with 10 bases matching TRBD1. Germline CDR1 and CDR2: SGHRS and YFSETQ. Losses at the gene ends were 4 bases for V and 5 bases for J; bases not matched to a gene: 5. The CDR3 sequence is 15 residues long. Here the CDR3 reads CASSPGQGENEKLFF. The CDR3 coding sequence is TGCGCCAGCAGCCCCGGACAGGGGGAGAATGAAAAACTGTTTTTT.

This clone has only a few counts. V usage is TRBV6-6 and J usage is TRBJ1-4; 8 bases fit TRBD1. CDR1 and CDR2 from the germline V gene are MNHNY and SVGAGI (reference sequence). The CDR3 is 14 residues long. V was pared by 2 bases and J by 4 bases, with 0 bases of the junction left unmatched. In DNA form, the CDR3 reads TGTGCCAGCAGTTACACAGGGGGTAATGAAAAACTGTTTTTT. This translates into CASSYTGGNEKLFF.

The gene calls are TRBV2 and TRBJ2-4; TRBD2 might be the D (5 bases). The CDR3 totals 17 residues. Trimming took 4 bases from V and 0 from J, leaving 16 bases between them. The germline V gene encodes CDR1 SNHLY and CDR2 FYNNEI. CDR3 sequence reads: CASSAVRLAVAKNIQYF. In DNA form, the CDR3 reads TGTGCCAGCAGTGCGGTGAGGCTAGCTGTAGCCAAAAACATTCAGTACTTC.

The chain joins TRBV29-1 to TRBJ1-3; 7 bases align to TRBD1. Germline CDR1 and CDR2: SQVTM and ANQGSEA. There are 14 residues in the CDR3. After removal of 6 bases from V and 1 base from J, the junction contained 6 bases not matched to a gene. The CDR3 spells CSVRDRDSGNTIYF. In nucleotides, the CDR3 is TGCAGCGTACGGGACAGAGATTCTGGAAACACCATATATTTT. The variable domain in full, completed from reference TRBV29-1 and TRBJ1-3, reads SAVISQKPSRDICQRGTSLTIQCQVDSQVTMMFWYRQQPGQSLTLIATANQGSEATYESGFVIDKFPISRPNLTFSTLTVSNMSPEDSSIYLCSVRDRDSGNTIYFGEGSWLTVV.

This clone was counted a single time. This sequence joins TRBV4-1 and TRBJ2-3, with TRBD2 identical over 7 bases. V was pared by 2 bases and J by 1 base, with 9 bases of the junction left unmatched. Germline CDR1 and CDR2: MGHRA and YSYEKL. The CDR3 consists of 17 residues. CDR3 sequence reads: CASSQTQAGSGTDTQYF. CDR3 coding DNA: TGCGCCAGCAGCCAAACCCAAGCGGGGTCCGGCACAGATACGCAGTATTTT.

This chain connects TRBV2 to TRBJ2-1; D might be TRBD1 (5 bases). V was trimmed by 10 bases and J by 5 bases, leaving 18 bases between them. Germline loops: CDR1 SNHLY, CDR2 FYNNEI. This CDR3 has 14 amino acids. CDR3 protein: CATLGRTSNNEQFF. The CDR3, as DNA: TGTGCCACCCTCGGCAGGACATCTAACAATGAGCAGTTCTTC.

V is TRBV7-9 and J is TRBJ2-1; 10 bases map to TRBD2. Germline values: CDR1 SEHNR, CDR2 FQNEAQ (reference sequence). The CDR3 length is 16 residues. V gave up 4 bases and J gave up 9 bases; unmatched junction bases: 12. CDR3 DNA: TGTGCCAGCAGCTGGGAAGCGGGGGGGATCCGTGGTGAGCAGTTCTTC. It is translated as CASSWEAGGIRGEQFF.

The chain carries TRBV5-1 and TRBJ2-7; 11 nucleotides line up with TRBD2. The germline CDR1 and CDR2 sequences are SGHRS and YFSETQ. This CDR3 region has 17 residues. V lost 4 bases and J lost 2; bases outside the gene matches: 11. Here the CDR3 reads CASSLGLSGGDPYEQYF. The CDR3 region has the DNA TGCGCCAGCAGCCTCGGACTTAGCGGGGGGGACCCCTACGAGCAGTACTTC.

The genes are TRBV9 and TRBJ2-3, with a tentative D call TRBD2 (7 bases). The germline V gene has CDR1 SGDLS and CDR2 YYNGEE. The CDR3 has 16 residues. The V end was cut by 0 bases, the J end by 2 bases, with 13 bases between. Here the CDR3 reads CASSVEGGGITDTQYF. DNA for the CDR3: TGTGCCAGCAGCGTAGAAGGGGGGGGCATCACAGATACGCAGTATTTT.

V is TRBV30 and J is TRBJ1-5, with TRBD1 matching 9 bases. Germline V gene sequence: CDR1 GTSNPN, CDR2 SVGIG (reference sequence). The CDR3 has 13 amino acids. The J segment lost 8 bases and the V segment lost 1 base, leaving 3 bases of the junction unmatched. The CDR3 reads CAWSAQGAKPQHF. In nucleotides, the CDR3 is TGTGCCTGGAGTGCACAGGGGGCTAAGCCCCAGCATTTT.

This rearrangement joins TRBV5-1 to TRBJ1-1, with D unresolved. CDR3 length: 14 residues. Germline V gene lookup returns CDR1 SGHRS and CDR2 YFSETQ. Trimming shortened V by 1 base and J by 5 bases, and 12 bases separated the two germline ends. The CDR3 bases are TGCGCCAGCAGCTTGAATTCTCCCGGGACTGAAGCTTTCTTT. The encoded protein is CASSLNSPGTEAFF.

A single count supports this clone. This sequence joins TRBV7-2 and TRBJ2-1, with 7 bases matching TRBD2. Unmatched junction bases numbered 5, after V lost 6 bases and J lost 0 bases. Germline CDR1 and CDR2: SGHTA and FQGNSA. This CDR3 comprises 15 residues. The CDR3 DNA sequence: TGTGCCAGCAGTTCGGGGGGTAGCTCCTACAATGAGCAGTTCTTC. Its translation is CASSSGGSSYNEQFF.

The chain has TRBV9 and TRBJ2-6; no reliable D call. The CDR3 length is 15 residues. The germline CDR1 and CDR2 sequences are SGDLS and YYNGEE. The V gene lost 0 bases and the J gene lost 3 bases, with 7 bases spanning the gap. The CDR3 DNA reads as TGTGCCAGCAGCGTAGAAGCGATTGGGGCCAACGTCCTGACTTTC. Amino acids: CASSVEAIGANVLTF.

The rearrangement uses TRBV19 and TRBJ2-3; 8 bases agree with TRBD1. V trimming: 6 bases; J trimming: 3 bases; junction bases outside the gene matches: 2. CDR3 length equals 13 residues. In germline, CDR1 is LNHDA, CDR2 SQIVND (reference sequence). As DNA, the CDR3 is TGTGCCAGTAGGAGACAGGGGACAGATACGCAGTATTTT. Protein sequence: CASRRQGTDTQYF.

This chain uses TRBV5-1 with TRBJ2-3; TRBD2 aligns across 7 bases. Germline loops: CDR1 SGHRS, CDR2 YFSETQ. The length of the CDR3 is 16 residues. V was clipped by 1 base and J by 5 bases; unmatched bases: 10. Here the CDR3 reads CASSLTGTTGEDTQYF. The CDR3, as DNA: TGCGCCAGCAGCTTGACCGGGACTACGGGGGAAGATACGCAGTATTTT.

The chain has TRBV12-5 and TRBJ2-4; 7 bases match TRBD1. CDR1 is LGHNT, CDR2 FRNRAP, per germline. This CDR3 is built from 16 residues. V was pared by 0 bases and J by 4 bases, with 6 bases of the junction left unmatched. CDR3 residues: CASGLVLGTEKNIQYF. CDR3 coding DNA: TGTGCTAGTGGTTTGGTACTCGGGACAGAAAAAAACATTCAGTACTTC.

This clone occurred a few times. The J gene is TRBJ2-1, the V gene TRBV10-3; D ambiguous. The germline V and J ends were trimmed by 3 bases and 6 bases, with 12 bases remaining between them. Germline V lookup: CDR1 ENHRY, CDR2 SYGVKD. The length of the CDR3 is 14 residues. CDR3 loop: CAISDFAVGNEQFF. The CDR3 bases are TGTGCCATCAGTGATTTTGCGGTCGGCAATGAGCAGTTCTTC.

The chain employs TRBV15 and TRBJ2-1; 12 positions agree with TRBD1. Trimming took 4 bases from V and 4 from J; bases not matched to a gene: 5. CDR1 and CDR2 (germline): LNHNV, YYDKDF (reference sequence). This CDR3 has 16 residues. DNA of the CDR3: TGTGCCACCAGCACTCCGGGACAGGGGGCTTACAATGAGCAGTTCTTC. Protein sequence: CATSTPGQGAYNEQFF.

The chain uses TRBV7-9 and TRBJ1-4; D possibly corresponds to TRBD1 (6 bases). The CDR3 covers 14 residues. The V and J ends lost 5 bases and 4 bases respectively, with 11 bases between them. CDR1 and CDR2 (germline): SEHNR, FQNEAQ (reference sequence). CDR3 in amino acids: CASSPPGDNEKLFF. In DNA, the CDR3 is TGTGCCAGCAGCCCGCCAGGGGATAATGAAAAACTGTTTTTT.

The chain uses TRBV20-1 and TRBJ1-1; tentatively, D is TRBD1 (6 bases). The V end was cut by 1 base, the J end by 12 bases, with 9 bases between. The CDR3 runs 10 residues. CDR1 is DFQATT and CDR2 is SNEGSKA in the germline V gene (reference sequence). In DNA form, the CDR3 reads TGCAGTGCTAGAGCAGGGGCGACTTTCTTT. This translates into CSARAGATFF.

This clone showed up just once. The chain carries TRBV7-2 and TRBJ1-4, with a weak D call TRBD1 (5 bases). The germline V and J ends were trimmed by 5 bases and 0 bases, with 10 bases remaining between them. The CDR3 length is 15 residues. Germline-derived CDR1 and CDR2 are SGHTA and FQGNSA. The CDR3 DNA follows: TGTGCCAGCAGCCAGGACACCACAACTAATGAAAAACTGTTTTTT. Protein product: CASSQDTTTNEKLFF.

This chain joins TRBV5-1 and TRBJ1-1, with D uncertain. Trimming left V 0 bases short and J 10 bases short, with 13 bases between. CDR1 SGHRS and CDR2 YFSETQ come from the germline V gene. The CDR3 runs 13 residues. This CDR3 is CASSLDASARAFF. The CDR3 coding sequence is TGCGCCAGCAGCTTGGATGCCAGCGCGAGAGCTTTCTTT.

V is TRBV2 and J is TRBJ1-2, with TRBD1 matching 8 bases. Trimming took 5 bases from V and 2 from J; bases not matched to a gene: 4. The CDR3 length is 14 residues. Germline V gene lookup returns CDR1 SNHLY and CDR2 FYNNEI. In DNA form, the CDR3 reads TGTGCCAGCAGTAAGGACAGGGCCAACTATGGCTACACCTTC. It is translated as CASSKDRANYGYTF.

V and J are TRBV21-1 and TRBJ2-7; whether TRBD2, the table's D call, matches the DNA was not checked. TRBV21-1 is a pseudogene segment. The CDR3 runs to 14 residues. CDR3 sequence (DNA): TGTGCCAGCAGCAAAGCGACGGAGTCCTACGAGCAGTACTTC. This codes for CASSKATESYEQYF.